This TCR beta chain originates from a study of T-cell reconstitution after alpha-beta-depleted transplantation in children. Study-wide points: Approximately two months post-transplant, alpha-beta T cells reportedly originated from several hundred expanded graft clones. TCRbeta diversity was high at day 60 in some patients (a result of surviving recipient T cells and thymic progenitors).

Preparation of the TCRbeta library involved a method that used unique molecular identifiers. TCRdb processed the PCR reads anew with MiXCR; each CDR3 protein has one entry. The profile shows 900,000 or so distinct CDR3 sequences, roughly 16% of them singletons. This clonotype has a handful of counts. Its cognate antigen is unknown. The CDR3 extends over 17 amino acids. The junction had 13 bases not matched to a gene; V was cut back by 5 bases and J by 2 bases. Germline V gives CDR1 SEHNR, CDR2 FQNEAQ (reference sequence). The chain is built from TRBV7-9 and TRBJ2-7, with 9 bases fitting TRBD2. The clonotype was recovered from a male patient younger than 18 who had a stem cell transplant for acute lymphoblastic leukemia, so the T cells may come from the graft donor. Sequencing used PBMCs, mostly from graft donor cells, obtained 360 days after TCRalphabeta/CD19-depleted stem cell transplant. This CDR3 reads CASSPVREAGGPYEQYF. In DNA, the CDR3 is TGTGCCAGCAGCCCCGTGCGGGAAGCGGGAGGCCCCTACGAGCAGTACTTC.